One T cell receptor beta chain is described in this entry. Its antigen is not yet known. Per-nucleotide qualities are absent, and no much larger clonotype sits a single base away. The data originate from a study of blood T cell repertoires in COVID-19 (dated by TCRdb to the early 2020s). At the level of the whole study: Samples covering the acute and convalescent phases of COVID-19 were provided by collaborators in the United States, Italy and Spain. The material from the prospective study consisted of cDNA or gDNA derived from T cells, B-cell-depleted T cells, or PBMCs. Subjects who had been exposed to COVID-19, were actively infected with it, or had recovered from it provided the deeply sampled blood TCRbeta repertoires that made up the dataset. The repertoires were released in a freely available public database meant as a resource for research on the immune response to SARS-CoV-2. Samples came from the ongoing ImmuneRACE study (first 160 participants) plus 1,254 subjects from 6 global collaborators. Nearly every sample came with metadata listing a de-identified subject ID, COVID-19 status, age in years and sex. Where HLA class I and class II types were available, the types were taken from metadata supplied by the sample provider, not from assay-based typing.

TCRbeta CDR3 regions were amplified from genomic DNA by means of the immunoSEQ Assay, a bias-controlled multiplex PCR. Per the source publication's procedure: The number of nucleated cells in each sample was estimated from the amplification of reference gene primers within the assay. Sequence reads were collapsed and filtered to measure the absolute abundance of every unique TCRbeta CDR3 rearrangement. For each sample, productive Simpson clonality was calculated as the square root of Simpson's diversity index across productive rearrangements. TCRdb re-hosts the immuneACCESS table, in-frame sequences only. Its copies lack some clones; in the studies checked, an unresolved V gene accounts for under half of them, and the cause for the rest is not known. V and J calls and clone size are those listed in that table; D and trimming were worked out from the DNA. The sample table lists some 76,000 clones, approximately 80% of them with a count of one. Roughly 13% of the sample is taken by the ten largest.

At one collaborating source in Seattle, patients were enrolled during active infection and were followed longitudinally through the course of disease. Whole blood was collected in K2EDTA tubes by collaborating institutions according to the institutions' own protocols. For TCRbeta analysis, collaborators shipped samples as frozen whole blood, isolated PBMCs, or DNA extracted from either of those sample types. CDR3 length: 12 amino acids, cysteine to phenylalanine. The sequence is cut down to CDR3 DNA, 36 bases in frame from base 1. V drops 11 bases and J drops 5 bases, leaving 16 bases in between. The germline V gene provides CDR1 ENHRY and CDR2 SYGVKD. Overall results and qualifications from the work: Clinical and demographic metadata were provided uncurated, with the amount varying by source and participant.

The chain is made from TRBV10-3 and TRBJ2-7, with TRBD2 tentatively as D gene (5 bases match). The source of this sequence is a man aged 45-65 years with COVID-19, enrolled during active disease. Input material: peripheral blood. The CDR3: CAVLGEGHEQYF. The DNA sequence reads TGTGCCGTCCTGGGAGAGGGCCACGAGCAGTACTTC.